The rows below give T cell receptor beta chains drawn from one sample of a study of T cells in Graves' hyperthyroidism and ophthalmopathy. TCRdb recomputed calls from the multiplex PCR reads with MiXCR, one row per CDR3 protein. Found here are under 400,000 distinct CDR3 sequences, approximately 13% of them singletons; the top ten hold approximately 9.9%. Input material: blood. Receptors originate from a woman aged 55-70 years with Graves' hyperthyroidism. CDR3s include the opening cysteine and the closing phenylalanine or tryptophan. D genes are given only for firm matches. Clone size is not always given. Where it is, it says once, few, many or a class for expanded clones.

clone_size d_call j_call v_call cdr3_nt cdr3_aa
few - TRBJ1-3 TRBV19 TGTGCCAGTAGTACTGACATCGCCTCTGGAAACACCATATATTTT CASSTDIASGNTIYF
many TRBD2 TRBJ2-7 TRBV3-1 TGTGCCAGCAGCCCGGGACTAGCGGACTACGAGCAGTACTTC CASSPGLADYEQYF
- TRBD1 TRBJ1-2 TRBV2 TGTGCCAGCAGTGCGGGACAGGGGGCTACTGGCTACACCTTC CASSAGQGATGYTF
many TRBD1 TRBJ2-5 TRBV7-9 TGTGCCGGAAAACGGACAGGGCTTGGGGAGACCCAGTACTTC CAGKRTGLGETQYF
- - TRBJ2-6 TRBV19 TGTGCCAGTAGCAGCAGCCCCATCTCTGGGGCCAACGTCCTGACTTTC CASSSSPISGANVLTF
many - TRBJ2-7 TRBV12-3/TRBV12-4 TGTGCCAGCAGTTTAAGGGCAGGGAGTGTCTACGAGCAGTACTTC CASSLRAGSVYEQYF
- TRBD2 TRBJ2-1 TRBV27 TGTGCCAGCAGTGGGGGACTAGCGGGGGGATACAATGAGCAGTTCTTC CASSGGLAGGYNEQFF
many - TRBJ2-7 TRBV5-4 TGTGCCAGCAGCTTGGGAGGGGGAGGTTCCCTCTCCTACGAGCAGTACTTC CASSLGGGGSLSYEQYF
- - TRBJ2-3 TRBV24-1 TGTGCCACCAGTGATGGGGACCGCACAGATACGCAGTATTTT CATSDGDRTDTQYF
- TRBD1 TRBJ2-7 TRBV6-2/TRBV6-3 TGTGCCAGCAGCCGAGACGGACCGGGACAGGGGGCTTACGAGCAGTACTTC CASSRDGPGQGAYEQYF
many - TRBJ2-7 TRBV18 TGTGCCAGCTCAGGGGGCGGCGACGAGCAGTACTTC CASSGGGDEQYF
many TRBD1 TRBJ1-1 TRBV2 TGTGCCAGCAGTTCAGACAGGGCCCACACTGAAGCTTTCTTT CASSSDRAHTEAFF
- TRBD1 TRBJ2-2 TRBV5-4 TGTGCCAGCAGCCGCACCCCTGGGGGGACAGGGCCAAACACCGGGGAGCTGTTTTTT CASSRTPGGTGPNTGELFF
- TRBD1 TRBJ1-4 TRBV6-1 TGTGCCAGCAGTGAACTTCTGACAGGGTTTAATGAAAAACTGTTTTTT CASSELLTGFNEKLFF
many TRBD1 TRBJ1-1 TRBV20-1 TGCAGTGCTAGAGGGTCGTCCCGACAGGGCCACACTGAAGCTTTCTTT CSARGSSRQGHTEAFF
few TRBD1 TRBJ1-5 TRBV20-1 TGCAGTGCTTTCAAGGACAGGAATAGCAATCAGCCCCAGCATTTT CSAFKDRNSNQPQHF
many - TRBJ2-7 TRBV29-1 TGCAGCGTTCCCCCAGCCCCCTACGAGCAGTACTTC CSVPPAPYEQYF
many - TRBJ2-7 TRBV12-3/TRBV12-4 TGTGCCAGCAGTCCCTGGACAGCCTACGAGCAGTACTTC CASSPWTAYEQYF
few TRBD2 TRBJ2-2 TRBV6-1 TGTGCCACCAGAACGGGGGGTACCGGGGAGCTGTTTTTT CATRTGGTGELFF
- - TRBJ2-1 TRBV19 TGTGCCAGTAGTATAGTTCTCGGTTACAATGAGCAGTTCTTC CASSIVLGYNEQFF
many - TRBJ2-1 TRBV7-3 TGTGCCAGCAGCTTATGGAGCGGAAGACGGGATGAGCAGTTCTTC CASSLWSGRRDEQFF
many TRBD2 TRBJ2-1 TRBV11-3 TGTGCCAGCAGCTCGGGACTAGCACACAATGAGCAGTTCTTC CASSSGLAHNEQFF
- TRBD1 TRBJ1-2 TRBV4-1 TGCGCCAGCAGCCAAGTTCTCTATCGGAGACAGGGGGCCTATGGCTACACCTTC CASSQVLYRRQGAYGYTF
- - TRBJ2-1 TRBV7-9 TGTGCCAGCAGCCCTAGAGGGCAGCCCAGCGCCAATGAGCAGCTCTTC CASSPRGQPSANEQLF
many TRBD1 TRBJ1-2 TRBV20-1 TGCAGGGAGGGGGCCACCGGTGGCTACACCTTC CREGATGGYTF
- - TRBJ1-1 TRBV2 TGTGCCAGCAGCTTACCCACGCGGGTTTCGAACACTGAAGCTTTCTTT CASSLPTRVSNTEAFF
many TRBD1 TRBJ2-7 TRBV14 TGTGCCAGCAGCCAATTCTACACAGGGGTAGAGCAGTACTTC CASSQFYTGVEQYF
few - TRBJ1-1 TRBV7-9 TGTGCCAGCAGCCACAAAATTACGGCTTTCTTT CASSHKITAFF